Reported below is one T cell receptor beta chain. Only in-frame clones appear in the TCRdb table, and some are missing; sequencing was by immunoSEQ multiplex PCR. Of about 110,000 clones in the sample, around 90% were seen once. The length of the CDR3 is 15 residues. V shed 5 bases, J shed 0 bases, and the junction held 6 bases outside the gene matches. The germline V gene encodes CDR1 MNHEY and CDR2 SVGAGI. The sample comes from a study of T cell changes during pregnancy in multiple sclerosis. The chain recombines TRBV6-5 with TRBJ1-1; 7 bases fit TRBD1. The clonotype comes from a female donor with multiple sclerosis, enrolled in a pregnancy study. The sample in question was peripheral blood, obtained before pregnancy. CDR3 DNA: TGTGCCAGCAGTCTACAGGGGCTGATGAACACTGAAGCTTTCTTT. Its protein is CASSLQGLMNTEAFF.